Sequencing of this T cell receptor (beta chain) was carried out in a study of cytomegalovirus exposure and HLA in healthy donors. Findings of the study overall: Among the CMV-associated chains, a few were confirmed in vitro as specific for CMV antigens. The study labeled 170 or so TCR beta chains cytomegalovirus-associated. A later analysis found first-cohort TCR clusters tended to co-occur in the 120 validation repertoires.

This clone showed up just a few times. The antigen is not known. The CDR3 totals 14 residues. Trimming removed 4 bases from V and 4 bases from J; junction bases left unmatched: 2. The germline V gene encodes CDR1 MNHNS and CDR2 SASEGT. The protocol was immunoSEQ multiplex PCR, while the TCRdb copy is restricted to in-frame clones and leaves out a portion. The data hold about 170,000 clones, with approximately 96% observed a single time. The sample taken for sequencing was PBMCs. This sequence joins TRBV6-1 and TRBJ2-2; 8 bases are a match to TRBD1. This clonotype was obtained from a woman aged 18-30 years in good health and CMV-seronegative. This CDR3 reads CASSATGVTGELFF. As DNA, the CDR3 is TGTGCCAGCAGTGCGACAGGGGTCACCGGGGAGCTGTTTTTT.